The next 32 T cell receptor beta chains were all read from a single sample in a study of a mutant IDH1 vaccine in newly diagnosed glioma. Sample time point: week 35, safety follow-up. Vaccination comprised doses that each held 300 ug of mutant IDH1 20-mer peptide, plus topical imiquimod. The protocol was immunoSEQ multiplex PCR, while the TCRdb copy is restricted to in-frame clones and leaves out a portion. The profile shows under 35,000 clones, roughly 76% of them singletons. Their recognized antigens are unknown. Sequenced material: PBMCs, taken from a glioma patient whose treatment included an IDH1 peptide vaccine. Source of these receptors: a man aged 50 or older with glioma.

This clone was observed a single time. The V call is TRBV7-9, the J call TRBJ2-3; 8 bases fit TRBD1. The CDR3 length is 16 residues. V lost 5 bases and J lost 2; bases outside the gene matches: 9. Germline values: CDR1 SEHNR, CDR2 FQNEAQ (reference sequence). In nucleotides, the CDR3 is TGTGCCAGCAGCAGACAGCGGACAGGGCACACAGATACGCAGTATTTT. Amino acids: CASSRQRTGHTDTQYF.

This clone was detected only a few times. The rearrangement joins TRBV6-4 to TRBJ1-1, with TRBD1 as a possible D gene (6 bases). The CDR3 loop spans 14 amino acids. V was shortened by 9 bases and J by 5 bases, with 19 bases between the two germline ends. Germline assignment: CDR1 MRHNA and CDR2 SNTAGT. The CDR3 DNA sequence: TGTGCCAGGAGGGGGTGTACGGACTCTACTGAAGCTTTCTTT. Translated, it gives CARRGCTDSTEAFF.

The DNA of the CDR3 is TGTGCCAGCAGCCGAACTACCGGGACAGGCTTCGAAGCTTTCTTT. It yields the protein CASSRTTGTGFEAFF. V gene TRBV7-9 combines with J gene TRBJ1-1, with 8 nucleotides matching TRBD1. The CDR3 extends over 15 amino acids. CDR1 is SEHNR and CDR2 is FQNEAQ in the germline V gene (reference sequence). V was clipped by 5 bases and J by 8 bases; unmatched bases: 13.

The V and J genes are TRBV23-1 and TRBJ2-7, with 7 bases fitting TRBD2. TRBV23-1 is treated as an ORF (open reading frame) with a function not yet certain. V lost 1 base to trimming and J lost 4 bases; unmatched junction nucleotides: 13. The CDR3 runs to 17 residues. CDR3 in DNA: TGCGCCAGCAGTCAATATGCGGGAGCTACCCGATCTTACGAGCAGTACTTC. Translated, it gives CASSQYAGATRSYEQYF.

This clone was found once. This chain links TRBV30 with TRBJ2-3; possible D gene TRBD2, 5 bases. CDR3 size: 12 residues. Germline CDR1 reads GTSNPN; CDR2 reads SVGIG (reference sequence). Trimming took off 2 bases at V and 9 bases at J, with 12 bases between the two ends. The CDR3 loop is CAWSPDSQTQYF. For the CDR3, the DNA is TGTGCCTGGAGTCCGGACTCCCAAACGCAGTATTTT.

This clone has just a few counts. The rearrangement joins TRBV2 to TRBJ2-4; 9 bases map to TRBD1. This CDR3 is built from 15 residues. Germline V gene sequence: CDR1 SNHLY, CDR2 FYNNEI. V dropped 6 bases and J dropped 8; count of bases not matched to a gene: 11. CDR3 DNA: TGTGCCAGCAGGGCCGGGACAGGGAAATTTGACATTCAGTACTTC. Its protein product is CASRAGTGKFDIQYF. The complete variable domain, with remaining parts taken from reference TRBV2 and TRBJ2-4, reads EPEVTQTPSHQVTQMGQEVILRCVPISNHLYFYWYRQILGQKVEFLVSFYNNEISEKSEIFDDQFSVERPDGSNFTLKIRSTKLEDSAMYFCASRAGTGKFDIQYFGAGTRLSVL.

CDR3 sequence (DNA): TGTGCCAGCAGCCAGGGTCCCACTGAAGCTTTCTTT. Encoded protein: CASSQGPTEAFF. This chain joins TRBV27 and TRBJ1-1; D possibly corresponds to TRBD1 (5 bases). The CDR3 loop spans 12 amino acids. Trimming removed 6 bases at V and 4 bases at J, with 9 bases between. CDR1 is MNHEY, CDR2 SMNVEV, per germline (reference sequence).

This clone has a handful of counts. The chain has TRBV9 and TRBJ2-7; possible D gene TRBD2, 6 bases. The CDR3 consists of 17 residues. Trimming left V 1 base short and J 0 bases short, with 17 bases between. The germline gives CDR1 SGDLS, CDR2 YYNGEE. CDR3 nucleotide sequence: TGTGCCAGCAGCGTATCGTATCAGGGAGGCGGCTCCTACGAGCAGTACTTC. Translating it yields CASSVSYQGGGSYEQYF.

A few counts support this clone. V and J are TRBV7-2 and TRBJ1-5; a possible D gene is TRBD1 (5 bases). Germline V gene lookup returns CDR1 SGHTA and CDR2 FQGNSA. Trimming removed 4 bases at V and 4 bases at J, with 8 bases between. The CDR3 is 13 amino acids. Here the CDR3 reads CASSSGGNQPQHF. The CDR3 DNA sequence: TGTGCCAGCAGCTCCGGGGGAAATCAGCCCCAGCATTTT.

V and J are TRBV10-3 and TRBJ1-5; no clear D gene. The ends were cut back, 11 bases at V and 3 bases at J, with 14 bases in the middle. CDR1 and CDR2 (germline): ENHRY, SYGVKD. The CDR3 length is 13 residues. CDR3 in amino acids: CAAGERDNQPQHF. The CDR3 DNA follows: TGTGCCGCAGGAGAACGGGACAATCAGCCCCAGCATTTT.

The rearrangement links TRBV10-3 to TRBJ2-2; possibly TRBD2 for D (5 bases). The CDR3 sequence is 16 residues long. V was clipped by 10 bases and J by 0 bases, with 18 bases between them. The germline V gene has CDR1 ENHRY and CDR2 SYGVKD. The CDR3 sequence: CATPRGSESNTGELFF. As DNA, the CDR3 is TGTGCCACCCCCCGGGGTAGCGAATCGAACACCGGGGAGCTGTTTTTT.

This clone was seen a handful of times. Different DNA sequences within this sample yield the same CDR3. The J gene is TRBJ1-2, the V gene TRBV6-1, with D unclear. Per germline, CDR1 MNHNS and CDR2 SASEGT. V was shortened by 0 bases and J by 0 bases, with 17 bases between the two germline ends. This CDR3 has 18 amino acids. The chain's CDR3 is CASSEAAGLALSNYGYTF. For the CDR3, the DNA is TGTGCCAGCAGTGAAGCGGCCGGCCTGGCGTTGTCTAACTATGGCTACACCTTC.

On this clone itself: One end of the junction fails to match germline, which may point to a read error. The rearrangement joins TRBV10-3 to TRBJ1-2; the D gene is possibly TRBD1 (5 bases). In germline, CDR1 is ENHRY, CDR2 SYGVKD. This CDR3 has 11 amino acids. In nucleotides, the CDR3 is TGTGCCATCAGTGAGTCTGAGGGGACCTACTTC. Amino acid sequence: CAISESEGTYF.

The CDR3 DNA follows: TGTGCCAGCAGCCTCCGACCCTACAATGAGCAGTTCTTC. This encodes CASSLRPYNEQFF. The chain carries TRBV14 and TRBJ2-1; D uncertain. Germline assignment: CDR1 SGHDN and CDR2 FVKESK. V was pared by 4 bases and J by 2 bases, with 6 bases between. The CDR3 has 13 residues.

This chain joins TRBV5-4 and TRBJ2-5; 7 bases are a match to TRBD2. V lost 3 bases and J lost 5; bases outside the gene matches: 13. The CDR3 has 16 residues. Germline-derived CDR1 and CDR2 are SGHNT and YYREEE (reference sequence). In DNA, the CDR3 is TGTGCCAGCAGCTCCCGTCAGGGAGGGCCCATCGAGACCCAGTACTTC. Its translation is CASSSRQGGPIETQYF. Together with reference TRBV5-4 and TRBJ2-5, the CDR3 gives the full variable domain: ETGVTQSPTHLIKTRGQQVTLRCSSQSGHNTVSWYQQALGQGPQFIFQYYREEENGRGNFPPRFSGLQFPNYSSELNVNALELDDSALYLCASSSRQGGPIETQYFGPGTRLLVL.

For the CDR3, the DNA is TGCAGCGGCACTGACACAGATACGCAGTATTTT. Encoded protein: CSGTDTDTQYF. The V call is TRBV29-1, the J call TRBJ2-3, with D unresolved. V was cut by 7 bases and J by 2 bases, with 7 bases left in between. This CDR3 contains 11 residues. Per germline, CDR1 SQVTM and CDR2 ANQGSEA.

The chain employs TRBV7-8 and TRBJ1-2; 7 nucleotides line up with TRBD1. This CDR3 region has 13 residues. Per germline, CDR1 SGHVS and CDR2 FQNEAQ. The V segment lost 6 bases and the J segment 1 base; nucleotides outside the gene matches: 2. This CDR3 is CASRSGGNYGYTF. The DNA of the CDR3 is TGTGCCAGCAGGTCAGGGGGTAACTATGGCTACACCTTC.

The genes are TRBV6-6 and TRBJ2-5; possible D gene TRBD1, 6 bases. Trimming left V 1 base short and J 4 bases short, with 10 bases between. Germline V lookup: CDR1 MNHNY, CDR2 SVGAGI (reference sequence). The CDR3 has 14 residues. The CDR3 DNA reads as TGTGCCAGCAGTTACTTAACAGGGCTAGAGACCCAGTACTTC. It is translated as CASSYLTGLETQYF.

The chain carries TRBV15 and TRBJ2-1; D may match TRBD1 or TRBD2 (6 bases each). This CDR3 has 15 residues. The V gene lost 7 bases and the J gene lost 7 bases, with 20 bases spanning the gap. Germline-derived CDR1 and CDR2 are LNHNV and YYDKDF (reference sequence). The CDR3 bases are TGTGCCACCAAGGTGGGGGGCGGGTCGGGGAATGAGCAGTTCTTC. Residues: CATKVGGGSGNEQFF.

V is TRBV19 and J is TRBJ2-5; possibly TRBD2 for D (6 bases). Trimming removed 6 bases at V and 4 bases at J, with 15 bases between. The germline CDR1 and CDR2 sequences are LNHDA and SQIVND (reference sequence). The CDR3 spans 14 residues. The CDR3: CASSRGIGIETQYF. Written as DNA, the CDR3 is TGTGCCAGTAGCCGGGGGATTGGGATAGAGACCCAGTACTTC.

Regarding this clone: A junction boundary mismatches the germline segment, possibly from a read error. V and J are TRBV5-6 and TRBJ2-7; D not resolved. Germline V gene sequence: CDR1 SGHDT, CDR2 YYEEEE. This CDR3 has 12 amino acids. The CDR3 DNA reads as TGTGCCAGCAGCTTGGGGGTCGAACTGGATTCCTTC. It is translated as CASSLGVELDSF.

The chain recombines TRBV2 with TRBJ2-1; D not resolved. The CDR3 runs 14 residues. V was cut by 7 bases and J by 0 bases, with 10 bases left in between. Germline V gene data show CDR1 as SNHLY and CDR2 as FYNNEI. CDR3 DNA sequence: TGTGCCAGCACTGCGGCCAGCTCCTACAATGAGCAGTTCTTC. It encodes CASTAASSYNEQFF.

The CDR3 DNA sequence: TGTGCCAGCTCACCCCTGGGACAGTTGAACACTGAAGCTTTCTTT. This sequence encodes CASSPLGQLNTEAFF. The chain is built from TRBV18 and TRBJ1-1; 7 bases agree with TRBD1. Germline trimming cut 3 bases from V and 0 bases from J; bases unmatched to any gene: 4. From germline, CDR1 is KGHSH and CDR2 LQKENI. CDR3 length: 15 amino acids.

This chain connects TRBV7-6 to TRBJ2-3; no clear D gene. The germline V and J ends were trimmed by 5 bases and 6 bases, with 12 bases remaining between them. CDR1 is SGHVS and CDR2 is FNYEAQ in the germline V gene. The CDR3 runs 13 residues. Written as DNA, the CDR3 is TGTGCCAGCAGCAACAATCTAGGGGATACGCAGTATTTT. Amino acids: CASSNNLGDTQYF.

For the CDR3, the DNA is TGTGCCAGCAGTTGGGGGGATCGTGTGCAGTTCTTC. Protein product: CASSWGDRVQFF. V and J are TRBV27 and TRBJ2-1, with D perhaps matching TRBD2 (6 bases). V was cut by 4 bases and J by 12 bases, with 13 bases left in between. Germline CDR1 is MNHEY and CDR2 is SMNVEV (reference sequence). The CDR3 is made up of 12 amino acids.

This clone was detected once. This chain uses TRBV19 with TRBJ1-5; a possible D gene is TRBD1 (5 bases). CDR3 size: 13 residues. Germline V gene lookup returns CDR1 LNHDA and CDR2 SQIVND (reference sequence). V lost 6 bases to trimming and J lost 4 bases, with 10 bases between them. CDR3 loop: CASSGTTNQPQHF. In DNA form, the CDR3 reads TGTGCCAGTAGCGGGACGACAAATCAGCCCCAGCATTTT.

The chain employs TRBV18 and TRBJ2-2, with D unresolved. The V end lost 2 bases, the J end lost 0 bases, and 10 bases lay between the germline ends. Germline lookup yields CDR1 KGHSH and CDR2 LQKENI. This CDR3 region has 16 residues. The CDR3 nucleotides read TGTGCCAGCTCACCAAGGGCAGCTACGAACACCGGGGAGCTGTTTTTT. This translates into CASSPRAATNTGELFF. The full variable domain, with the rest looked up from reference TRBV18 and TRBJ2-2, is NAGVMQNPRHLVRRRGQEARLRCSPMKGHSHVYWYRQLPEEGLKFMVYLQKENIIDESGMPKERFSAEFPKEGPSILRIQQVVRGDSAAYFCASSPRAATNTGELFFGEGSRLTVL.

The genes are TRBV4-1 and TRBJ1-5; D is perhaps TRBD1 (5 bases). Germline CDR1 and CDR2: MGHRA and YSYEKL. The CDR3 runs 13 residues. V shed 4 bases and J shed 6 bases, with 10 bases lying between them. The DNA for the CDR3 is TGCGCCAGCAGCCCGACAGATGCTCAGCCCCAGCATTTT. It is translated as CASSPTDAQPQHF.

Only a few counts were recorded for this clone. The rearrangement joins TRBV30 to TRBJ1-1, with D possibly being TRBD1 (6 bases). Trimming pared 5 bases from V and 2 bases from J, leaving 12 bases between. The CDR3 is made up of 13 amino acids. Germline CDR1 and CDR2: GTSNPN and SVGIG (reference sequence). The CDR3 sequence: CAWGIGGNTEAFF. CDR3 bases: TGTGCCTGGGGGATAGGGGGTAACACTGAAGCTTTCTTT.

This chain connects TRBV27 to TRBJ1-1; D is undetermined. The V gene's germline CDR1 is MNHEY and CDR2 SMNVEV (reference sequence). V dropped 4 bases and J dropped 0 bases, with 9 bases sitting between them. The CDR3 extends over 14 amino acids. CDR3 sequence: CASSSRRMNTEAFF. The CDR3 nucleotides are TGTGCCAGCAGTTCTCGTCGTATGAACACTGAAGCTTTCTTT.

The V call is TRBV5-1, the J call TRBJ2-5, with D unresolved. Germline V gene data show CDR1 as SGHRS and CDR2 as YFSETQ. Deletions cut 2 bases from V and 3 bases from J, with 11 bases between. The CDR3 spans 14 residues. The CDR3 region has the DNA TGCGCCAGCAGCTTCACTGACGGAAAAGAGACCCAGTACTTC. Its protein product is CASSFTDGKETQYF.

The CDR3 sequence: CASSPGPLQGPAFF. The CDR3 bases are TGTGCCAGCAGCCCGGGACCCCTCCAGGGACCAGCTTTCTTT. The V gene is TRBV14, the J gene TRBJ1-1, with D possibly TRBD1 on 5 matching bases. The CDR3 contains 14 residues. Germline-derived CDR1 and CDR2 are SGHDN and FVKESK. V shed 4 bases and J shed 10 bases, with 19 bases lying between them.